This T cell receptor (beta chain) is from a study of Ad26.COV2.S vaccination and SARS-CoV-2 variants. The germline gives CDR1 MNHEY, CDR2 SVGAGI. V was clipped by 7 bases and J by 5 bases, with 12 bases between them. This CDR3 spans 13 amino acids. Treatment indicated: over 15 received Ad26.COV2.S at low or high dose, single or two shots; 5 received placebo; per-sample allocation not given. Vaccine and placebo recipients were sampled on day 63 after the first injection. Produced via immunoSEQ multiplex PCR; TCRdb's table is partial and in-frame only. Of about 400,000 clones in the sample, 89% were seen once.

The specimen comprised peripheral blood, sampled in a trial of Ad26.COV2.S vaccine versus placebo. The chain couples TRBV6-5 to TRBJ2-1; D not certain. This receptor was taken from a person between 18 and 65 years old who received the Ad26.COV2.S COVID-19 vaccine or a placebo. CDR3 loop: CASTSIYDNEQFF. The CDR3 nucleotides are TGTGCCAGCACTTCCATATACGACAATGAGCAGTTCTTC.